These 27 T cell receptor beta chains originate from one sample sequenced in a study of blood T cell repertoires in COVID-19 (TCRdb year 2020). Library generation was performed with the immunoSEQ multiplex PCR assay. TCRdb took this table from immuneACCESS and kept in-frame rearrangements with V and J called. Such tables lack part of the clones; where checked against another copy, unresolved V genes explain under half of the gap, and the rest is unexplained. The sample table records about 80,000 clones; approximately 88% of these occur just once. The top ten constitute 6% to 7.5% of the sample. Input material: peripheral blood. The receptors here all came from a woman of 80 years or more with acute or convalescent COVID-19.

The chain joins TRBV6-6 to TRBJ1-1; 12 bases line up with TRBD1. Trimming at V came to 7 bases and at J to 1 base, leaving 7 bases not matched to a gene. Germline CDR1 MNHNY, CDR2 SVGAGI (reference sequence). The CDR3 is made up of 16 amino acids. The CDR3 region is CASNTGTGGANTEAFF. In nucleotides, the CDR3 is TGTGCCAGCAACACCGGGACAGGGGGCGCGAACACTGAAGCTTTCTTT.

This chain links TRBV7-9 with TRBJ1-4; 7 bases are shared with TRBD1. Germline CDR1 and CDR2: SEHNR and FQNEAQ (reference sequence). V gave up 5 bases and J gave up 8 bases; unmatched junction bases: 8. The CDR3 sequence is 14 residues long. This chain's CDR3 is CASSLGGAWEKLFF. CDR3 DNA: TGTGCCAGCAGCCTAGGGGGCGCTTGGGAAAAACTGTTTTTT.

The CDR3 sequence is CASTQGGANTGELFF. The CDR3 nucleotides read TGTGCCAGCACCCAAGGGGGGGCGAACACCGGGGAGCTGTTTTTT. This sequence joins TRBV28 and TRBJ2-2; perhaps TRBD2 as D (7 bases). From germline, CDR1 is MDHEN and CDR2 SYDVKM. Deletions cut 7 bases from V and 0 bases from J, with 12 bases between. There are 15 residues in the CDR3.

On this clone itself: The same CDR3 can be traced to other DNA sequences in this sample. The V gene is TRBV2, the J gene TRBJ1-2, with TRBD1 matching over 8 bases. Germline V lookup: CDR1 SNHLY, CDR2 FYNNEI. The V gene end was trimmed by 6 bases and the J gene end by 4 bases; junction bases not matched to a gene: 1. This CDR3 has 12 amino acids. The CDR3: CASRGQGYGYTF. The CDR3 DNA reads as TGTGCCAGCAGAGGACAGGGCTATGGCTACACCTTC.

This chain joins TRBV5-1 and TRBJ2-2; 13 positions match TRBD2. Germline values: CDR1 SGHRS, CDR2 YFSETQ. V shed 7 bases, J shed 0 bases, and the junction held 6 bases outside the gene matches. This CDR3 comprises 17 residues. The CDR3 loop reads CASVGLAGSANTGELFF. CDR3 in DNA: TGCGCCAGCGTGGGACTAGCGGGATCTGCGAACACCGGGGAGCTGTTTTTT.

This clone was seen only once. The J gene is TRBJ1-3, the V gene TRBV3-1 (or the pseudogene TRBV3-2); TRBD1 might be the D (5 bases). This CDR3 comprises 15 residues. Germline CDR1 LGHDT, CDR2 YNNKEL (reference sequence). V was clipped by 5 bases and J by 0 bases, with 11 bases between them. The CDR3 DNA reads as TGTGCCAGCAGCACCCCCAGGGTCTCTGGAAACACCATATATTTT. It yields the protein CASSTPRVSGNTIYF.

The V gene is TRBV11-2, the J gene TRBJ2-7, with a tentative D call TRBD1 (5 bases). Germline loops: CDR1 SGHAT, CDR2 FQNNGV. Deletions cut 3 bases from V and 3 bases from J, with 15 bases between. The CDR3 runs 15 residues. The CDR3 sequence is CASSFFQQDHYEQYF. DNA for the CDR3: TGTGCCAGCAGCTTCTTTCAACAGGATCACTACGAGCAGTACTTC.

The chain joins TRBV19 to TRBJ2-1; the match to TRBD2 covers 11 bases. V shed 1 base, J shed 0 bases, and the junction held 5 bases outside the gene matches. CDR3 length: 18 amino acids. Germline assignment: CDR1 LNHDA and CDR2 SQIVND (reference sequence). CDR3 DNA sequence: TGTGCCAGTAGTATAGGACTAGCGGGGACCTACTCCTACAATGAGCAGTTCTTC. Translation gives CASSIGLAGTYSYNEQFF.

V and J are TRBV10-3 and TRBJ1-4, with 12 bases aligning to TRBD1. The length of the CDR3 is 15 residues. The germline V gene encodes CDR1 ENHRY and CDR2 SYGVKD. J gave up 3 bases and V 8 bases, and 4 bases lay outside the gene matches. The chain's CDR3 is CAIGGQGASNEKLFF. The CDR3 nucleotides are TGTGCCATCGGGGGACAGGGGGCTTCTAATGAAAAACTGTTTTTT.

The chain uses TRBV7-9 and TRBJ2-3, with D maybe TRBD1 (6 bases). Germline V gene lookup returns CDR1 SEHNR and CDR2 FQNEAQ (reference sequence). V lost 1 base and J 5 bases, leaving 10 bases between the germline ends. CDR3 size: 14 residues. CDR3 sequence: CASSLGQERDTQYF. CDR3 coding DNA: TGTGCCAGCAGCTTAGGACAGGAGAGAGATACGCAGTATTTT.

With regard to this clone: At one of its ends the junction is not consistent with the germline gene, which may arise from a read error. The chain combines TRBV11-2 with TRBJ1-6; D is perhaps TRBD1 (5 bases). The CDR3 runs 15 residues. The germline V gene encodes CDR1 SGHAT and CDR2 FQNNGV. CDR3 coding DNA: TGTGCCAGCACCTTAGCCCAGGGCCTGAATTCACCCCTCCACTTT. Encoded protein: CASTLAQGLNSPLHF. Drawing the rest from reference TRBV11-2 and TRBJ1-6, the complete variable domain is EAGVAQSPRYKIIEKRQSVAFWCNPISGHATLYWYQQILGQGPKLLIQFQNNGVVDDSQLPKDRFSAERLKGVDSTLKIQPAKLEDSAVYLCASTLAQGLNSPLHFGNGTRLTVT.

The rearrangement uses TRBV4-1 and TRBJ1-1; D perhaps matches TRBD1 (6 bases). Trimming pared 0 bases from V and 4 bases from J, leaving 21 bases between. The CDR3 has 18 residues. Germline V gives CDR1 MGHRA, CDR2 YSYEKL. CDR3: CASSQDIGRGQEGTEAFF. The CDR3 DNA is TGCGCCAGCAGCCAAGATATAGGCAGGGGCCAAGAGGGCACTGAAGCTTTCTTT.

This chain connects TRBV6-5 to TRBJ1-2; 8 bases map to TRBD1. Looked up from germline, CDR1 is MNHEY and CDR2 is SVGAGI. This CDR3 has 13 residues. V was clipped by 5 bases and J by 8 bases; unmatched bases: 7. The CDR3 bases are TGTGCCAGCAGTAATATACAGGGGGACGGCTACACCTTC. This encodes CASSNIQGDGYTF.

The rearrangement links TRBV5-8 to TRBJ2-3; D ambiguous. The CDR3 length is 14 residues. Germline-derived CDR1 and CDR2 are SGHTS and YDEGEE. Deletions cut 0 bases from V and 0 bases from J, with 5 bases between. The CDR3 loop is CASSLESSTDTQYF. The CDR3, as DNA: TGTGCCAGCAGCTTGGAAAGCAGCACAGATACGCAGTATTTT.

This chain joins TRBV27 and TRBJ1-6; D remains ambiguous. Germline CDR1 reads MNHEY; CDR2 reads SMNVEV (reference sequence). This CDR3 region has 13 residues. The V and J ends lost 0 bases and 8 bases respectively, with 5 bases between them. As DNA, the CDR3 is TGTGCCAGCAGTTTATCGGAGGATTCACCCCTCCACTTT. It specifies CASSLSEDSPLHF.

This chain connects TRBV2 to TRBJ1-1, with TRBD1 as a possible D gene (6 bases). Germline CDR1 is SNHLY and CDR2 is FYNNEI. The length of the CDR3 is 14 residues. Trimming shortened V by 6 bases and J by 1 base, and 12 bases separated the two germline ends. DNA for the CDR3: TGTGCCAGCAGCCTCATACAGGGGAACACTGAAGCTTTCTTT. It encodes CASSLIQGNTEAFF.

This clone was detected a few times. This chain uses TRBV6-6 with TRBJ2-7; 7 bases map to TRBD1. Germline V gene sequence: CDR1 MNHNY, CDR2 SVGAGI (reference sequence). V was clipped by 5 bases and J by 4 bases; unmatched bases: 11. This CDR3 region has 15 residues. The CDR3 loop is CASSDRDSMRYEQYF. The CDR3 DNA is TGTGCCAGCAGTGACCGGGACAGTATGAGATACGAGCAGTACTTC.

The chain links TRBV6-5 to TRBJ2-3; TRBD1 agrees at 9 bases. Losses at the gene ends were 2 bases for V and 6 bases for J; bases not matched to a gene: 6. The CDR3 consists of 15 residues. CDR1 is MNHEY and CDR2 is SVGAGI in the germline V gene. Here the CDR3 reads CASSYDRGGRDTQYF. As DNA, the CDR3 is TGTGCCAGCAGTTACGACAGGGGGGGGAGGGATACGCAGTATTTT.

This chain joins TRBV6-5 and TRBJ1-1, with D hard to call. The CDR3 extends over 14 amino acids. Germline-derived CDR1 and CDR2 are MNHEY and SVGAGI. V was clipped by 2 bases and J by 1 base, with 8 bases between them. The CDR3: CASSYRSPNTEAFF. The CDR3 DNA is TGTGCCAGCAGTTACAGGAGCCCGAACACTGAAGCTTTCTTT.

The chain employs TRBV2 and TRBJ1-2; TRBD1 might be the D (5 bases). V lost 7 bases, J lost 4 bases, and 19 bases lay in between. The germline V gene has CDR1 SNHLY and CDR2 FYNNEI. This CDR3 is 15 amino acids long. CDR3 nucleotides: TGTGCCAGCAACCCAGCACAGGTTGGCGCCTATGGCTACACCTTC. Amino acid sequence: CASNPAQVGAYGYTF.

About this clone: One end of the junction fails to match germline, which may point to a read error. The CDR3 is CAISDRGQGGFYGYTF. CDR3 sequence (DNA): TGTGCCATCAGTGACCGGGGACAGGGAGGATTCTATGGCTACACCTTC. The gene calls are TRBV6-1 and TRBJ1-2; 9 bases agree with TRBD1. This CDR3 contains 16 residues. In germline, CDR1 is MNHNS, CDR2 SASEGT.

This clone has a handful of counts. V is TRBV13 and J is TRBJ2-1, with a tentative D call TRBD2 (5 bases). The V end was cut by 3 bases, the J end by 8 bases, with 11 bases between. This CDR3 has 13 residues. The germline gives CDR1 PRHDT, CDR2 FYEKMQ (reference sequence). CDR3 nucleotides: TGTGCCAGCAGCTTTGTGGGAGAGGATGAGCAGTTCTTC. Translating gives CASSFVGEDEQFF. Looking up the rest from reference TRBV13 and TRBJ2-1 gives the full variable domain: AAGVIQSPRHLIKEKRETATLKCYPIPRHDTVYWYQQGPGQDPQFLISFYEKMQSDKGSIPDRFSAQQFSDYHSELNMSSLELGDSALYFCASSFVGEDEQFFGPGTRLTVL.

This chain uses TRBV6-1 with TRBJ2-3; weak D call: TRBD2 (5 bases). The germline V gene has CDR1 MNHNS and CDR2 SASEGT. There are 17 residues in the CDR3. Trimming pared 2 bases from V and 4 bases from J, leaving 19 bases between. The CDR3: CASSERASLTRADTQYF. CDR3 nucleotide sequence: TGTGCCAGCAGTGAAAGGGCTTCACTCACTAGAGCAGATACGCAGTATTTT.

This clone is a singleton in its sample. CDR3 in amino acids: CASSPSGQFPYEQYF. The CDR3 DNA is TGTGCCAGCAGCCCCTCGGGACAGTTCCCCTACGAGCAGTACTTC. The J gene is TRBJ2-7, the V gene TRBV5-6; 7 positions agree with TRBD1. The germline gives CDR1 SGHDT, CDR2 YYEEEE. This CDR3 spans 15 amino acids. V trimming: 4 bases; J trimming: 2 bases; junction bases outside the gene matches: 9.

The chain employs TRBV6-5 and TRBJ1-1; D possibly corresponds to TRBD1 (5 bases). In germline, CDR1 is MNHEY, CDR2 SVGAGI. The CDR3 contains 11 residues. V gave up 6 bases and J gave up 11 bases, with 13 bases separating them. CDR3: CASRRGLDAFF. CDR3 sequence (DNA): TGTGCCAGCAGACGGGGACTCGACGCTTTCTTT.

This clone showed up just once. The chain couples TRBV11-2 to TRBJ1-4; TRBD1 agrees at 10 bases. The CDR3 covers 14 residues. Trimming removed 4 bases from V and 8 bases from J; junction bases left unmatched: 4. Looked up from germline, CDR1 is SGHAT and CDR2 is FQNNGV. Here the CDR3 reads CASSYGQGVEKLFF. The CDR3 nucleotides read TGTGCCAGCAGCTACGGACAGGGGGTCGAAAAACTGTTTTTT.

The chain couples TRBV5-5 to TRBJ2-7, with D perhaps matching TRBD1 (6 bases). The V end lost 4 bases, the J end lost 0 bases, and 14 bases lay between the germline ends. This CDR3 is 15 amino acids long. Per germline, CDR1 SGHKS and CDR2 YYEKEE (reference sequence). The CDR3 DNA reads as TGTGCCAGCAGCCCTTCCCAGGACAGCTCCTACGAGCAGTACTTC. Residues: CASSPSQDSSYEQYF.